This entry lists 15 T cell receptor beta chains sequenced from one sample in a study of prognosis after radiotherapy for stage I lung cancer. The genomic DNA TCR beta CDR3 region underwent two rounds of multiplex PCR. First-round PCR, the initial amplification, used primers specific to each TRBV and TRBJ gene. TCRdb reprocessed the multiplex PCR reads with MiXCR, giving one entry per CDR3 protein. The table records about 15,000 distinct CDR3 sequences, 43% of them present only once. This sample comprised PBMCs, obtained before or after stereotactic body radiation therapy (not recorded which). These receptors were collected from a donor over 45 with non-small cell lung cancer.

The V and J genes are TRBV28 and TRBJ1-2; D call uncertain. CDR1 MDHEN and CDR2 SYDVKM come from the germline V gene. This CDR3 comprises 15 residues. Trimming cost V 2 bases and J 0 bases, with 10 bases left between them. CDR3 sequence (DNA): TGTGCCAGCAGTTTAATGCCCTACTCTAACTATGGCTACACCTTC. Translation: CASSLMPYSNYGYTF.

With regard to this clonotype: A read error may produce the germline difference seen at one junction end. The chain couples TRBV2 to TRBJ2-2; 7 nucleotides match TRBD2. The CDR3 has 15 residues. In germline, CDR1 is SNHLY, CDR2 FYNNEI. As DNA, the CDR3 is TGTGCCAGCAGGGCACTAGCGTGGATCACCGGGGAGCTGCTTTTT. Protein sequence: CASRALAWITGELLF.

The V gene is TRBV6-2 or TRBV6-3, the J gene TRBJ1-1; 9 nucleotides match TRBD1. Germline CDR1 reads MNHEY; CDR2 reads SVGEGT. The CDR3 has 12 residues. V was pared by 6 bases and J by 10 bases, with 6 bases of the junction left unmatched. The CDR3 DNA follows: TGTGCCAGCAGGACACAGGGGGCAGGAGCTTTCTTT. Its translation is CASRTQGAGAFF.

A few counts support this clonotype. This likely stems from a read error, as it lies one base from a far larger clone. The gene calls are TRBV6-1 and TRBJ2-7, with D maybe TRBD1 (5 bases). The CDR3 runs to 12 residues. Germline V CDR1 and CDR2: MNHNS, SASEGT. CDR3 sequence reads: CVSSLKGNEQYF. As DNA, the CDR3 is TGTGTCAGCAGTTTGAAGGGGAACGAGCAGTACTTC.

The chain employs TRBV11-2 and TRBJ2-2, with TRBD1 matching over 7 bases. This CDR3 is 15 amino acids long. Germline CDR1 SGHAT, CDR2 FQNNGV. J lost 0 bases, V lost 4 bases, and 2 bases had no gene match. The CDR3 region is CASSSGTANTGELFF. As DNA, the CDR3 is TGTGCCAGCAGCTCCGGGACAGCGAACACCGGGGAGCTGTTTTTT.

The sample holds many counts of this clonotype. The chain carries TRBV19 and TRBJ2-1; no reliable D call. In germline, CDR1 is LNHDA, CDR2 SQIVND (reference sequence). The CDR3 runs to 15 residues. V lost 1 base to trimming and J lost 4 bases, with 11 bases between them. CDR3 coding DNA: TGTGCCAGTAGTATAGTTTTAGGGCGTTACAATGAGCAGTTCTTC. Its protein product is CASSIVLGRYNEQFF.

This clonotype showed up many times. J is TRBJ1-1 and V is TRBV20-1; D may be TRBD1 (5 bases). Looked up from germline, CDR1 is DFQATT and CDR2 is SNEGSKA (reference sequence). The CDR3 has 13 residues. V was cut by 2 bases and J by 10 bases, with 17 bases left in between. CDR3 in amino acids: CSARRGPGQGAFF. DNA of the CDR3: TGCAGTGCTAGACGAGGACCCGGTCAGGGAGCTTTCTTT.

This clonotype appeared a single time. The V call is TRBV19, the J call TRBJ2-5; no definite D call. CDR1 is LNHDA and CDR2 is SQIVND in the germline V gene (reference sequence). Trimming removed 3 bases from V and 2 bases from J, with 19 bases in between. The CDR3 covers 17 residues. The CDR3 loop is CASSIAAGVGRQETQYF. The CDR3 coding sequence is TGTGCCAGTAGTATTGCCGCAGGAGTGGGTCGGCAAGAGACCCAGTACTTC.

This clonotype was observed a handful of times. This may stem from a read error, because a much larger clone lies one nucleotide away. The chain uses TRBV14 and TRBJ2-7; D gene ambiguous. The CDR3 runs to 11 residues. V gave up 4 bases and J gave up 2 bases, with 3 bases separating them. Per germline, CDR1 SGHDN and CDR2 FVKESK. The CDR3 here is CASSPPYEQYF. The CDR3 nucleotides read TGTGCCAGCAGCCCGCCCTACGAGCAGTACTTC.

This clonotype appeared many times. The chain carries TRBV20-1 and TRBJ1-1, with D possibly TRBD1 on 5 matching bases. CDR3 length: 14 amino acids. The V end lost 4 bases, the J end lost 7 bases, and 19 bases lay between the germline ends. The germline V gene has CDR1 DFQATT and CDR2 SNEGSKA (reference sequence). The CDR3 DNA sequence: TGCAGTGCTAAACCCGGACGGTGGCAGGGTGAAGCTTTCTTT. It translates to CSAKPGRWQGEAFF.

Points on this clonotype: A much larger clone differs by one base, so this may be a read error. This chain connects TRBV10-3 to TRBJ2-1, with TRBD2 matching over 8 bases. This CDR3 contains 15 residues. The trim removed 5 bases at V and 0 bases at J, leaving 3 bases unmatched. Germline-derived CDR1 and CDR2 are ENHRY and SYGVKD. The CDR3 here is CAISFSGSSYNEQFF. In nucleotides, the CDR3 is TGTGCCATCAGTTTCAGCGGGAGCTCCTACAATGAGCAGTTCTTC.

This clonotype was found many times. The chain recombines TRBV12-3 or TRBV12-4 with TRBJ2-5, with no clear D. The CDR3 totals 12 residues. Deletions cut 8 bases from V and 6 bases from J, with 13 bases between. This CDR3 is CASGDSSQTQYF. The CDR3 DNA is TGTGCCAGCGGGGATTCAAGTCAGACCCAGTACTTC.

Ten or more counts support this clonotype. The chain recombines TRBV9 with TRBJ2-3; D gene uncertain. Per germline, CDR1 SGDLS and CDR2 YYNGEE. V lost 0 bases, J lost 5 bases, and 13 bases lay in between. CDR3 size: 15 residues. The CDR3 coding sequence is TGTGCCAGCAGCGTAGAGAGATCCATAGAAGATACGCAGTATTTT. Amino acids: CASSVERSIEDTQYF.

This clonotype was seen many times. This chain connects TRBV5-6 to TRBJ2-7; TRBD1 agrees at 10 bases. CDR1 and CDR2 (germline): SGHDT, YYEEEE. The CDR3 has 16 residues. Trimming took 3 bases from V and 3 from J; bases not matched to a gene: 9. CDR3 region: CASSSVGTGAFYEQYF. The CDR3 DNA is TGTGCCAGCAGCTCGGTGGGGACAGGGGCATTCTACGAGCAGTACTTC.

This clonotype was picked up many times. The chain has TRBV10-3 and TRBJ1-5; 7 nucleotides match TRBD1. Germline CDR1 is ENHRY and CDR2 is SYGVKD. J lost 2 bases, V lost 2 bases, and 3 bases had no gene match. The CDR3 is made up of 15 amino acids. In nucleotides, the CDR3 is TGTGCCATCAGTGAGGCTGACAGGGGCAATCAGCCCCAGCATTTT. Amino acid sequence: CAISEADRGNQPQHF.